These 25 T cell receptor beta chains share one sample of origin, sequenced in a study of T-cell memory formation after mild COVID-19. One entry per CDR3 protein results from TCRdb running MiXCR on the 5' RACE reads. The sample lists some 440,000 distinct CDR3 sequences, roughly 23% occurring once. Specimen: PBMCs or a T cell subset sorted from them (not recorded which). These receptors were collected from an adult woman who had mild COVID-19 (a few samples of this study predate the infection). Cell type and time point are not known.

The chain combines TRBV2 with TRBJ2-7; the match to TRBD1 covers 7 bases. V lost 5 bases, J lost 3 bases, and 4 bases stayed unmatched. From germline, CDR1 is SNHLY and CDR2 FYNNEI. The CDR3 covers 13 residues. The CDR3 coding sequence is TGTGCCAGCAGTATAGGACAGGTCTACGAGCAGTACTTC. The encoded protein is CASSIGQVYEQYF.

The sample holds many counts of this clonotype. The chain has TRBV7-2 and TRBJ2-7, with a tentative D call TRBD1 (5 bases). This CDR3 is 13 amino acids long. Germline V gene sequence: CDR1 SGHTA, CDR2 FQGNSA. V was pared by 5 bases and J by 2 bases, with 10 bases between. The CDR3 reads CASSPTATYEQYF. DNA for the CDR3: TGTGCCAGCAGCCCGACAGCAACCTACGAGCAGTACTTC. The variable domain in full, completed from reference TRBV7-2 and TRBJ2-7, reads GAGVSQSPSNKVTEKGKDVELRCDPISGHTALYWYRQSLGQGLEFLIYFQGNSAPDKSGLPSDRFSAERTGGSVSTLTIQRTQQEDSAVYLCASSPTATYEQYFGPGTRLTVT.

The V gene is TRBV30, the J gene TRBJ2-1; D tentatively reads TRBD1 or TRBD2 (5 bases each). V lost 4 bases and J 7 bases, leaving 11 bases between the germline ends. This CDR3 is built from 12 residues. The V gene's germline CDR1 is GTSNPN and CDR2 SVGIG (reference sequence). The CDR3 sequence: CAWTGPTNEQFF. CDR3 nucleotides: TGTGCCTGGACGGGACCAACTAATGAGCAGTTCTTC. The variable domain in full, completed from reference TRBV30 and TRBJ2-1, reads SQTIHQWPATLVQPVGSPLSLECTVEGTSNPNLYWYRQAAGRGLQLLFYSVGIGQISSEVPQNLSASRPQDRQFILSSKKLLLSDSGFYLCAWTGPTNEQFFGPGTRLTVL.

This clonotype has only a few counts. In DNA, the CDR3 is TGTGCCAGCAGCTCCAGGAGGAGGGCCGCGGAGACCCAGTACTTC. This sequence encodes CASSSRRRAAETQYF. This chain links TRBV3-1 with TRBJ2-5; D is possibly TRBD2 (6 bases). V lost 5 bases, J lost 5 bases, and 18 bases lay in between. The CDR3 extends over 15 amino acids. CDR1 and CDR2 (germline): LGHDT, YNNKEL (reference sequence).

This clonotype was found a few times. The V gene is TRBV10-3, the J gene TRBJ1-1, with D possibly being TRBD1 (5 bases). Germline V gene lookup returns CDR1 ENHRY and CDR2 SYGVKD. The V gene lost 7 bases and the J gene lost 4 bases, with 19 bases spanning the gap. The CDR3 is made up of 15 amino acids. The CDR3 DNA sequence: TGTGCCATCACCCCCCAGAGGGGTTTAAGCACTGAAGCTTTCTTT. It is translated as CAITPQRGLSTEAFF.

V and J are TRBV24-1 and TRBJ2-1; no reliable D call. The CDR3 loop spans 13 amino acids. With 5 bases removed from V and 2 bases from J, the gap between germline ends came to 6 bases. Per germline, CDR1 KGHDR and CDR2 SFDVKD. The CDR3 nucleotides are TGTGCCACCAGTGTAGTACCCTACAATGAGCAGTTCTTC. It yields the protein CATSVVPYNEQFF.

V is TRBV5-1 and J is TRBJ1-4; D not resolved. V was trimmed by 2 bases and J by 5 bases, leaving 10 bases between them. Germline V gene sequence: CDR1 SGHRS, CDR2 YFSETQ. This CDR3 region has 14 residues. As DNA, the CDR3 is TGCGCCAGCAGCTTTGGCTCGCCGAATGAAAAACTGTTTTTT. Protein: CASSFGSPNEKLFF.

The V and J genes are TRBV4-1 and TRBJ2-3, with 9 nucleotides matching TRBD2. V gave up 3 bases and J gave up 4 bases; unmatched junction bases: 11. The length of the CDR3 is 17 residues. Germline assignment: CDR1 MGHRA and CDR2 YSYEKL. The CDR3 DNA sequence: TGCGCCAGCAGCCAGGTAGCTAGCGGGAATCTTGCAGATACGCAGTATTTT. Amino acids: CASSQVASGNLADTQYF.

In its sample, this clonotype was seen a few times. The rearrangement uses TRBV20-1 and TRBJ2-1; possibly TRBD2 for D (5 bases). The germline gives CDR1 DFQATT, CDR2 SNEGSKA (reference sequence). The CDR3 sequence is 13 residues long. Trimming removed 5 bases at V and 9 bases at J, with 17 bases between. CDR3 sequence: CSAPLSGLIEQFF. The DNA of the CDR3 is TGCAGTGCTCCTCTATCGGGGTTAATTGAGCAGTTCTTC.

The chain has TRBV7-3 and TRBJ2-3; D tentatively reads TRBD1 or TRBD2 (6 bases each). The CDR3 loop spans 16 amino acids. The germline V gene encodes CDR1 SGHTA and CDR2 FQGTGA. V lost 2 bases, J lost 4 bases, and 16 bases lay in between. The CDR3 here is CASSLLWGARPDTQYF. CDR3 bases: TGTGCCAGCAGCTTACTATGGGGGGCGCGTCCAGATACGCAGTATTTT.

This clonotype was seen a handful of times. V usage is TRBV4-1 and J usage is TRBJ2-1; D is undetermined. The ends were cut back, 0 bases at V and 9 bases at J, with 6 bases in the middle. Germline loops: CDR1 MGHRA, CDR2 YSYEKL. The CDR3 extends over 12 amino acids. The CDR3 DNA reads as TGCGCCAGCAGCCAAGAAGGCCCTGAGCAGTTCTTC. It is translated as CASSQEGPEQFF.

In this sample, this clonotype turned up a few times. The rearrangement links TRBV18 to TRBJ2-3, with 11 bases matching TRBD2. Germline V gene lookup returns CDR1 KGHSH and CDR2 LQKENI. The CDR3 covers 15 residues. V trimming: 6 bases; J trimming: 2 bases; junction bases outside the gene matches: 4. The CDR3 protein is CASSGLADFTDTQYF. In DNA, the CDR3 is TGTGCCAGCTCGGGACTAGCGGATTTCACAGATACGCAGTATTTT. The full variable domain, completed using reference TRBV18 and TRBJ2-3, is NAGVMQNPRHLVRRRGQEARLRCSPMKGHSHVYWYRQLPEEGLKFMVYLQKENIIDESGMPKERFSAEFPKEGPSILRIQQVVRGDSAAYFCASSGLADFTDTQYFGPGTRLTVL.

This clonotype was detected a few times. V and J are TRBV7-9 and TRBJ1-1, with a weak D call TRBD1 (6 bases). Trimming stripped 0 bases from V and 10 bases from J, with 18 bases between. The CDR3 length is 15 residues. CDR1 and CDR2 (germline): SEHNR, FQNEAQ (reference sequence). Written as DNA, the CDR3 is TGTGCCAGCAGCTTAGCCATGGGACACCCAGTAGGAGCTTTCTTT. Translated: CASSLAMGHPVGAFF.

This rearrangement joins TRBV5-8 to TRBJ1-2; D perhaps matches TRBD1 (6 bases). Germline V gives CDR1 SGHTS, CDR2 YDEGEE. The ends were cut back, 3 bases at V and 8 bases at J, with 14 bases in the middle. CDR3 length: 13 residues. CDR3 sequence reads: CASSSTAGVGYTF. The CDR3 DNA reads TGTGCCAGCAGCTCCACCGCAGGGGTCGGCTACACCTTC.

This chain joins TRBV9 and TRBJ2-7; 8 bases map to TRBD1. The CDR3 length is 15 residues. Germline CDR1 SGDLS, CDR2 YYNGEE. The V and J ends lost 2 bases and 3 bases, in that order; junction bases with no gene match: 7. DNA for the CDR3: TGTGCCAGCAGCGTCGGAGGGGACAGGATCTACGAGCAGTACTTC. Its protein product is CASSVGGDRIYEQYF.

The chain recombines TRBV5-1 with TRBJ2-1; D unresolved. Germline CDR1 reads SGHRS; CDR2 reads YFSETQ. This CDR3 is built from 13 residues. The V end was cut by 2 bases, the J end by 7 bases, with 10 bases between. The CDR3 spells CASSFGTINEQFF. The CDR3 bases are TGCGCCAGCAGCTTTGGCACGATTAATGAGCAGTTCTTC.

This clonotype occurred a few times. This chain uses TRBV4-2 with TRBJ2-1; D might be TRBD1 or TRBD2, each matching 6 bases. Trimming pared 4 bases from V and 5 bases from J, leaving 21 bases between. Germline lookup yields CDR1 LGHNA and CDR2 YNFKEQ. This CDR3 is 17 amino acids long. The CDR3 DNA reads TGTGCCAGCAGCCCTGTGACTGGTCGGGGGCGCGACAATGAGCAGTTCTTC. Residues: CASSPVTGRGRDNEQFF.

The chain has TRBV5-1 and TRBJ1-3; possible D gene TRBD1, 6 bases. Trimming removed 4 bases from V and 1 base from J, with 9 bases in between. The length of the CDR3 is 14 residues. CDR1 SGHRS and CDR2 YFSETQ come from the germline V gene. The CDR3 is CASSIQGSGNTIYF. Here the CDR3 DNA reads TGCGCCAGCAGCATACAGGGATCTGGAAACACCATATATTTT. The full variable domain, rest sourced from reference TRBV5-1 and TRBJ1-3, is KAGVTQTPRYLIKTRGQQVTLSCSPISGHRSVSWYQQTPGQGLQFLFEYFSETQRNKGNFPGRFSGRQFSNSRSEMNVSTLELGDSALYLCASSIQGSGNTIYFGEGSWLTVV.

CDR3 coding DNA: TGTGCCAGCAGCTTGTGGACAGGTTCTAGCAATCAGCCCCAGCATTTT. Amino acid sequence: CASSLWTGSSNQPQHF. V and J are TRBV5-6 and TRBJ1-5, with 7 bases that match TRBD1. V shed 1 base and J 0 bases; nucleotides not matched to a gene: 4. Germline V CDR1 and CDR2: SGHDT, YYEEEE. The CDR3 covers 16 residues.

The CDR3 here is CASSQVLAGTAGSPLHF. In DNA form, the CDR3 reads TGTGCCAGCAGCCAAGTCCTCGCGGGGACCGCCGGATCACCCCTCCACTTT. V and J are TRBV4-2 and TRBJ1-6, with D possibly TRBD1 on 5 matching bases. Trimming stripped 1 base from V and 10 bases from J, with 20 bases between. This CDR3 comprises 17 residues. Per the germline V gene, CDR1 is LGHNA and CDR2 is YNFKEQ.

The chain couples TRBV19 to TRBJ2-7, with TRBD1 matching 10 bases. Germline V lookup: CDR1 LNHDA, CDR2 SQIVND (reference sequence). V shed 9 bases, J shed 6 bases, and the junction held 11 bases outside the gene matches. The CDR3 contains 14 residues. CDR3 in amino acids: CARDCDRGRPEQYF. CDR3 coding DNA: TGTGCCAGGGACTGCGACAGGGGGCGACCCGAGCAGTACTTC.

This clonotype occurred a few times. This chain joins TRBV7-8 and TRBJ1-5; the D is unclear. Trimming took off 2 bases at V and 3 bases at J, with 8 bases between the two ends. Germline lookup yields CDR1 SGHVS and CDR2 FQNEAQ. The CDR3 is 14 residues long. CDR3 residues: CASSLLGVNQPQHF. Written as DNA, the CDR3 is TGTGCCAGCAGCTTACTCGGAGTCAATCAGCCCCAGCATTTT. Full variable domain (outside the CDR3, taken from reference TRBV7-8 and TRBJ1-5): GAGVSQSPRYKVAKRGQDVALRCDPISGHVSLFWYQQALGQGPEFLTYFQNEAQLDKSGLPSDRFFAERPEGSVSTLKIQRTQQEDSAVYLCASSLLGVNQPQHFGDGTRLSIL.

This clonotype was seen at least ten times. The chain is built from TRBV6-2 or TRBV6-3 and TRBJ2-7; D might be TRBD2 (5 bases). Germline V gives CDR1 MNHEY, CDR2 SVGEGT. The CDR3 loop spans 12 amino acids. Trimming took off 4 bases at V and 3 bases at J, with 7 bases between the two ends. CDR3 nucleotide sequence: TGTGCCAGCAGTTTTCGGGGCTACGAGCAGTACTTC. This codes for CASSFRGYEQYF.

V is TRBV4-3 and J is TRBJ2-7; 11 nucleotides agree with TRBD1. The length of the CDR3 is 16 residues. The germline CDR1 and CDR2 sequences are LGHNA and YSLEER. Germline trimming cut 1 base from V and 3 bases from J; bases unmatched to any gene: 5. CDR3 nucleotide sequence: TGCGCCAGCAGCCAAGTGGAGGGGACAGGGGGCTACGAGCAGTACTTC. Translating it yields CASSQVEGTGGYEQYF.

The rearrangement links TRBV20-1 to TRBJ2-3; the match to TRBD2 covers 9 bases. V was clipped by 0 bases and J by 7 bases; unmatched bases: 8. Germline CDR1 is DFQATT and CDR2 is SNEGSKA (reference sequence). The CDR3 has 15 amino acids. In nucleotides, the CDR3 is TGCAGTGCTAGAGATATCCAGCGGGGGGACTATACGCAGTATTTT. Translation gives CSARDIQRGDYTQYF.